The 16 T cell receptor beta chains in this list originate from one sample, sequenced in a study of cytomegalovirus exposure and HLA in healthy donors. The PCR used 60 Vbeta and 13 Jbeta primers. Sequenced by immunoSEQ multiplex PCR; TCRdb stores in-frame clones only, minus some. This sample has 30,000 to 35,000 clones, with about 67% found just once. Sample: PBMCs. Receptors originate from a man aged 35-49 years in good health and CMV-seropositive.

The rearrangement joins TRBV11-2 to TRBJ1-5; maybe TRBD1 (6 bases). The CDR3 runs to 15 residues. Trimming removed 3 bases from V and 2 bases from J, with 11 bases in between. CDR1 is SGHAT, CDR2 FQNNGV, per germline. The CDR3 reads CASSLEGGGNQPQHF. CDR3 nucleotides: TGTGCCAGCAGCTTGGAGGGGGGGGGCAATCAGCCCCAGCATTTT. The full variable domain, its missing parts supplied by reference TRBV11-2 and TRBJ1-5, is EAGVAQSPRYKIIEKRQSVAFWCNPISGHATLYWYQQILGQGPKLLIQFQNNGVVDDSQLPKDRFSAERLKGVDSTLKIQPAKLEDSAVYLCASSLEGGGNQPQHFGDGTRLSIL.

The rearrangement links TRBV27 to TRBJ1-2; D perhaps matches TRBD1 (6 bases). V was shortened by 2 bases and J by 4 bases, with 11 bases between the two germline ends. This CDR3 contains 14 residues. Germline V gene data show CDR1 as MNHEY and CDR2 as SMNVEV (reference sequence). The CDR3 bases are TGTGCCAGCAGTTTAGGGGGGGCGGGCTATGGCTACACCTTC. Translation: CASSLGGAGYGYTF.

V and J are TRBV21-1 and TRBJ1-1; the listed D gene, TRBD1, was not tested against the DNA. TRBV21-1 is classified as a pseudogene. The CDR3 length is 14 residues. The CDR3 reads CASSKLARGTEAFF. The CDR3 region has the DNA TGTGCCAGCAGCAAATTGGCCAGGGGGACTGAAGCTTTCTTT.

This clone was found a few times. This chain links TRBV2 with TRBJ1-1; a weak D match, TRBD1 (5 bases). This CDR3 spans 12 amino acids. The V and J ends lost 7 bases and 7 bases respectively, with 13 bases between them. Germline CDR1 is SNHLY and CDR2 is FYNNEI. The CDR3 is CASNSGRGEAFF. The CDR3 region has the DNA TGTGCCAGCAACTCAGGGAGGGGTGAAGCTTTCTTT.

This chain joins TRBV7-2 and TRBJ2-7, with TRBD2 as a possible D gene (6 bases). This CDR3 region has 15 residues. The germline gives CDR1 SGHTA, CDR2 FQGNSA. Trimming pared 5 bases from V and 8 bases from J, leaving 22 bases between. The CDR3 sequence: CASSRGGGSGNQQYF. The DNA of the CDR3 is TGTGCCAGCAGCCGGGGAGGTGGTAGCGGAAATCAGCAGTACTTC.

In its sample, this clone was seen a few times. The chain carries TRBV9 and TRBJ2-5; D ambiguous. The CDR3 runs 13 residues. Trimming left V 0 bases short and J 8 bases short, with 11 bases between. Germline CDR1 reads SGDLS; CDR2 reads YYNGEE. CDR3 region: CASSVGSAGTQYF. The CDR3 DNA is TGTGCCAGCAGCGTAGGCTCAGCAGGTACCCAGTACTTC.

This clone was seen once. The rearrangement joins TRBV4-2 to TRBJ2-1; 9 bases are a match to TRBD2. With V trimmed by 4 bases and J by 0 bases, 4 bases remained unmatched. The CDR3 runs 16 residues. In germline, CDR1 is LGHNA, CDR2 YNFKEQ. CDR3 amino acids: CASSRELAGSYNEQFF. The DNA for the CDR3 is TGTGCCAGCAGCCGCGAACTAGCGGGCTCCTACAATGAGCAGTTCTTC.

The chain uses TRBV6-4 and TRBJ2-1, with D perhaps matching TRBD2 (5 bases). CDR1 MRHNA and CDR2 SNTAGT come from the germline V gene. The V gene lost 4 bases and the J gene lost 9 bases, with 13 bases spanning the gap. The CDR3 runs 13 residues. The CDR3, as DNA: TGTGCCAGCAGTGTCTCCGCGAGGGTTGAGCAGTTCTTC. This gives the protein CASSVSARVEQFF.

This clone was recorded once. This chain joins TRBV7-2 and TRBJ1-3; 8 bases line up with TRBD1. V trimming: 5 bases; J trimming: 4 bases; junction bases outside the gene matches: 10. This CDR3 spans 16 amino acids. Per germline, CDR1 SGHTA and CDR2 FQGNSA. CDR3 amino acids: CASSGRDRLSGNTIYF. The CDR3 DNA follows: TGTGCCAGCAGCGGGAGGGACAGGTTAAGCGGAAACACCATATATTTT.

The CDR3 DNA sequence: TGCGCCAGCAGCCTCAGAACCTGGGACAGCACCTACGAGCAGTACTTC. Protein: CASSLRTWDSTYEQYF. This chain joins TRBV4-1 and TRBJ2-7, with TRBD1 identical over 7 bases. Germline assignment: CDR1 MGHRA and CDR2 YSYEKL. Trimming cost V 4 bases and J 2 bases; bases outside gene matches: 11. The CDR3 covers 16 residues.

This chain links TRBV14 with TRBJ2-7; possibly TRBD2 for D (5 bases). V was pared by 0 bases and J by 7 bases, with 16 bases between. Germline CDR1 and CDR2: SGHDN and FVKESK. The CDR3 has 15 residues. CDR3 loop: CASSQDWESGGEQYF. In DNA, the CDR3 is TGTGCCAGCAGCCAAGATTGGGAATCAGGCGGGGAGCAGTACTTC.

The chain links TRBV6-6 to TRBJ1-3, with no clear D. Germline values: CDR1 MNHNY, CDR2 SVGAGI (reference sequence). This CDR3 has 14 residues. Trimming shortened V by 6 bases and J by 0 bases, and 9 bases separated the two germline ends. CDR3 DNA: TGTGCCAGCAGCCAACACAGCTCTGGAAACACCATATATTTT. Protein: CASSQHSSGNTIYF.

J is TRBJ1-1 and V is TRBV6-5; D is possibly TRBD1 (6 bases). The CDR3 has 16 amino acids. Trimming took 0 bases from V and 4 from J, leaving 15 bases between them. Per the germline V gene, CDR1 is MNHEY and CDR2 is SVGAGI. This chain's CDR3 is CASSYSTPGHATEAFF. For the CDR3, the DNA is TGTGCCAGCAGTTACTCGACTCCGGGACATGCCACTGAAGCTTTCTTT.

The rearrangement links TRBV5-1 to TRBJ1-4; D is unresolved. The CDR3 runs 15 residues. V lost 7 bases and J lost 1, with 14 bases in between. Germline V gives CDR1 SGHRS, CDR2 YFSETQ. The CDR3 DNA reads TGCGCCAGCCGCGGTGGCTTGGTAACTAATGAAAAACTGTTTTTT. It encodes CASRGGLVTNEKLFF.

The V gene is TRBV7-2, the J gene TRBJ1-1, with D tentatively TRBD1 (5 bases). CDR3 length equals 13 residues. Per the germline V gene, CDR1 is SGHTA and CDR2 is FQGNSA. The V end lost 5 bases, the J end lost 1 base, and 8 bases lay between the germline ends. CDR3 in amino acids: CASSVQENTEAFF. CDR3 sequence (DNA): TGTGCCAGCAGCGTACAGGAGAACACTGAAGCTTTCTTT. Drawing the rest from reference TRBV7-2 and TRBJ1-1, the complete variable domain is GAGVSQSPSNKVTEKGKDVELRCDPISGHTALYWYRQSLGQGLEFLIYFQGNSAPDKSGLPSDRFSAERTGGSVSTLTIQRTQQEDSAVYLCASSVQENTEAFFGQGTRLTVV.

The V gene is TRBV7-9, the J gene TRBJ1-1; TRBD1 agrees at 9 bases. Germline assignment: CDR1 SEHNR and CDR2 FQNEAQ (reference sequence). J lost 5 bases, V lost 1 base, and 5 bases had no gene match. The CDR3 extends over 15 amino acids. The CDR3 sequence: CASSLGTGARTEAFF. DNA for the CDR3: TGTGCCAGCAGCTTAGGGACAGGGGCAAGGACTGAAGCTTTCTTT.